The 5 T cell receptor beta chains in this list originate from one sample, sequenced in a study of cytomegalovirus exposure and HLA in healthy donors. Here immunoSEQ multiplex PCR was the method, and the copy in TCRdb shows in-frame clones only, minus some. The table shows some 260,000 clones, with 90% occurring only once. Sequenced material: PBMCs. The receptors come from a young woman in good health and CMV-seronegative.

This chain links TRBV7-3 with TRBJ2-2; tentative D call: TRBD2 (5 bases). The V end was cut by 5 bases, the J end by 4 bases, with 11 bases between. The length of the CDR3 is 14 residues. The V gene's germline CDR1 is SGHTA and CDR2 FQGTGA. The CDR3 loop reads CASSGADFTGELFF. CDR3 in DNA: TGTGCCAGCAGCGGTGCGGACTTCACCGGGGAGCTGTTTTTT.

The chain joins TRBV7-8 to TRBJ2-5; D might be TRBD1 (6 bases). Germline V gene data show CDR1 as SGHVS and CDR2 as FQNEAQ. The CDR3 is 15 amino acids. Trimming stripped 1 base from V and 2 bases from J, with 11 bases between. As DNA, the CDR3 is TGTGCCAGCAGCTTAGGCAGCAGGGGACAAGAGACCCAGTACTTC. Translated, it gives CASSLGSRGQETQYF.

V gene TRBV14 combines with J gene TRBJ2-6; D call uncertain. This CDR3 contains 14 residues. The V gene's germline CDR1 is SGHDN and CDR2 FVKESK. The V end was cut by 9 bases, the J end by 2 bases, with 11 bases between. CDR3 in amino acids: CASTIVTGANVLTF. The DNA of the CDR3 is TGTGCCAGTACTATTGTGACTGGGGCCAACGTCCTGACTTTC.

This clone was counted a single time. This sequence joins TRBV6-5 and TRBJ1-3, with D possibly being TRBD1 (5 bases). The germline V gene has CDR1 MNHEY and CDR2 SVGAGI. V was shortened by 1 base and J by 0 bases, with 7 bases between the two germline ends. The CDR3 length is 15 residues. The DNA for the CDR3 is TGTGCCAGCAGTTACTGGGGGGGCTCTGGAAACACCATATATTTT. Residues: CASSYWGGSGNTIYF.

V and J are TRBV11-3 and TRBJ2-7; no firm D call. The ends were cut back, 5 bases at V and 0 bases at J, with 5 bases in the middle. Germline V lookup: CDR1 SGHNT, CDR2 YENEEA. This CDR3 region has 12 residues. The CDR3 DNA reads TGTGCCAGCAGCAGGACCTCCTACGAGCAGTACTTC. Translating it yields CASSRTSYEQYF.